The 23 T cell receptor beta chains listed next were all sequenced from one sample in a study of T cell clonality in common variable immunodeficiency. Profiling relied on immunoSEQ multiplex PCR, and the TCRdb table lists in-frame clones only, not all of them. The sample shows about 81,000 clones, none of them appearing just once. The sequencing input was peripheral blood mononuclear cells. These receptors were taken from a person aged 18 to 75 in good health.

Ten or more counts support this clone. The read stops 3 residues short of the end of the CDR3; the missing end is completed from the germline J gene. The V and J genes are TRBV5-1 and TRBJ2-7; TRBD2 matches at 14 bases. This CDR3 has 15 amino acids. In germline, CDR1 is SGHRS, CDR2 YFSETQ. J was trimmed by 3 bases and V by 4 bases; bases with no gene match: 3. Partial CDR3 DNA: TGCGCCAGCAGCGAGGGACTAGCGGGAGACTACGAG. Protein product: CASSEGLAGDYE. Given in full, the CDR3 is CASSEGLAGDYEQYF. Full variable domain (remainder filled in from reference TRBV5-1 and TRBJ2-7): KAGVTQTPRYLIKTRGQQVTLSCSPISGHRSVSWYQQTPGQGLQFLFEYFSETQRNKGNFPGRFSGRQFSNSRSEMNVSTLELGDSALYLCASSEGLAGDYEQYFGPGTRLTVT.

As concerns this clone: The CDR3 end falls 3 residues outside the read, so it is completed with the germline J gene. The V and J genes are TRBV11-1 and TRBJ1-1; 7 bases agree with TRBD1. Germline-derived CDR1 and CDR2 are SGHAT and FQDESV (reference sequence). The CDR3 is made up of 14 amino acids. The ends lost 2 bases at V and 5 bases at J; junction bases unmatched: 5. The CDR3 spells CASSLRQGTTEAFF. Incomplete CDR3 DNA: TGTGCCAGCAGCTTAAGACAGGGAACGACTGAA. Variable domain in full (rest from reference TRBV11-1 and TRBJ1-1): EAEVAQSPRYKITEKSQAVAFWCDPISGHATLYWYRQILGQGPELLVQFQDESVVDDSQLPKDRFSAERLKGVDSTLKIQPAELGDSAMYLCASSLRQGTTEAFFGQGTRLTVV.

Notes on this clone: The read terminates 3 residues before the CDR3 end, so the remaining end is supplied by the germline J gene. This chain links TRBV5-6 with TRBJ2-3; 8 positions agree with TRBD2. The germline gives CDR1 SGHDT, CDR2 YYEEEE. The V and J ends lost 4 bases and 0 bases, in that order; junction bases with no gene match: 4. The CDR3 extends over 15 amino acids. Partial CDR3 DNA: TGTGCCAGCAGCCCGATAGCGGGAAGCACAGATACG. Amino acid sequence: CASSPIAGSTDT. The whole CDR3 is CASSPIAGSTDTQYF.

This clone came up many times. CDR3 sequence: CASRGRLAGGPYNEQFF. CDR3 DNA (partial): TGTGCCAGCAGGGGGAGACTAGCGGGAGGGCCTTACAATGAG. The chain uses TRBV2 and TRBJ2-1; TRBD2 matches at 14 bases. Sequencing ends 3 residues short of the CDR3 end; the germline J gene provides the rest. The CDR3 has 17 amino acids. V trimming: 6 bases; J trimming: 4 bases; junction bases outside the gene matches: 8. Looked up from germline, CDR1 is SNHLY and CDR2 is FYNNEI.

At least ten counts were recorded for this clone. The sequenced CDR3 bases are TGTGCCAGCGGCCGAGAAGCGATGAGCTCCTACAATGAG. Translation: CASGREAMSSYNE. The entire CDR3 is CASGREAMSSYNEQFF. V usage is TRBV2 and J usage is TRBJ2-1; D is undetermined. The sequence runs out 3 residues before the end of the CDR3; the remainder is reconstructed from the germline J gene. The CDR3 has 16 residues. Germline V CDR1 and CDR2: SNHLY, FYNNEI. Trimming shortened V by 8 bases and J by 0 bases, and 17 bases separated the two germline ends.

Notes on this clone: The DNA ends 3 residues before the CDR3 does, and the rest of the CDR3 is filled in from the germline J gene. The chain joins TRBV19 to TRBJ1-1; D may be TRBD1 (6 bases). Per the germline V gene, CDR1 is LNHDA and CDR2 is SQIVND (reference sequence). The CDR3 loop spans 13 amino acids. The CDR3 spells CASLLPLQGEAFF. CDR3 bases read: TGTGCCAGTCTGCTCCCCCTACAGGGCGAA.

At least ten counts were recorded for this clone. The read gets to within 3 residues of the CDR3 end, and the germline J gene fills in the rest. The chain joins TRBV6-2 or TRBV6-3 to TRBJ2-1, with D possibly being TRBD1 or TRBD2 (5 bases each). Germline CDR1 MNHEY, CDR2 SVGEGT. This CDR3 region has 15 residues. V lost 6 bases and J lost 6, with 18 bases in between. CDR3 DNA (partial): TGTGCCAGCAGCCGAGGGGCTCTCGGGTCCAATGAG. Amino acids: CASSRGALGSNE. The full CDR3 protein reads CASSRGALGSNEQFF.

This clone was detected ten times or more. Read coverage stops 3 residues before the CDR3 terminus; the germline J gene supplies the remainder. The chain links TRBV7-9 to TRBJ2-3, with a weak D call TRBD2 (6 bases). The ends were cut back, 4 bases at V and 5 bases at J, with 7 bases in the middle. The CDR3 extends over 12 amino acids. CDR1 is SEHNR, CDR2 FQNEAQ, per germline (reference sequence). The part of the CDR3 DNA that was read is TGTGCCAGCAGCTACGGGGGAGATACG. Translating gives CASSYGGDT. The entire CDR3 sequence reads CASSYGGDTQYF.

On this clone itself: The read finishes 3 residues shy of the CDR3 end, and the germline J gene is used to complete it. The V call is TRBV25-1, the J call TRBJ2-2; 11 nucleotides agree with TRBD1. The CDR3 length is 14 residues. Germline values: CDR1 MGHDK, CDR2 SYGVNS. V lost 9 bases and J lost 7; bases outside the gene matches: 7. The CDR3 sequence: CASTGTGGRGELFF. The covered CDR3 bases are TGTGCCAGTACCGGGACAGGGGGACGCGGGGAG.

In its sample, this clone was seen many times. The read falls 3 residues short of the CDR3 end, and the missing part is taken from the germline J gene. Different DNA sequences within this sample yield the same CDR3. V and J are TRBV18 and TRBJ1-1; D is uncertain. The CDR3 has 13 amino acids. The V end lost 2 bases, the J end lost 0 bases, and 4 bases lay between the germline ends. Germline lookup yields CDR1 KGHSH and CDR2 LQKENI. Here the CDR3 reads CASSPAVNTEAFF. The CDR3 bases that were read are TGTGCCAGCTCACCAGCGGTGAACACTGAA.

In its sample, this clone was seen many times. The read halts 3 residues ahead of the CDR3 end, with the missing end drawn from the germline J gene. This chain links TRBV2 with TRBJ2-5; 14 nucleotides align to TRBD2. V dropped 10 bases and J dropped 5; count of bases not matched to a gene: 9. This CDR3 is 15 amino acids long. Per germline, CDR1 SNHLY and CDR2 FYNNEI. The DNA read from the CDR3 is TGTGCCACCTCAAGACGGACTAGCGGGAGGGAGACC. This encodes CATSRRTSGRET. The CDR3 as a whole reads CATSRRTSGRETQYF.

This clone was recorded many times. Read data end 3 residues before the CDR3 end; the end is taken from the germline J gene. This chain links TRBV6-1 with TRBJ2-7; 8 nucleotides agree with TRBD2. The CDR3 length is 17 residues. J lost 1 base, V lost 2 bases, and 10 bases had no gene match. Germline CDR1 and CDR2: MNHNS and SASEGT. The sequenced part of the CDR3 DNA is TGTGCCAGCAGTGAACCTCTTCGACTAGCGAGATCCTACGAG. It specifies CASSEPLRLARSYE. The whole CDR3 sequence is CASSEPLRLARSYEQYF.

This clone was detected ten times or more. The CDR3 end is not reached by the read, which stops 3 residues before it; the germline J gene fills it in. The chain employs TRBV19 and TRBJ1-3, with D hard to call. The CDR3 runs 15 residues. Per the germline V gene, CDR1 is LNHDA and CDR2 is SQIVND (reference sequence). Trimming cost V 9 bases and J 0 bases, with 15 bases left between them. The sequenced part of the CDR3 DNA is TGTGCCAGCGCCGGACTCTCAATCTCTGGAAACACC. As protein: CASAGLSISGNT. In full, the CDR3 is CASAGLSISGNTIYF.

Many counts were recorded for this clone. The read ends 3 residues shy of where the CDR3 ends; the end is completed using the germline J gene. The chain couples TRBV12-3 or TRBV12-4 to TRBJ2-7; TRBD1 matches at 8 bases. Trimming removed 2 bases from V and 0 bases from J; junction bases left unmatched: 12. The CDR3 covers 18 residues. CDR3 in amino acids: CASSLKPRTGLSSYEQYF. The part of the CDR3 DNA that was read is TGTGCCAGCAGTTTAAAGCCCCGGACAGGGCTGAGCTCCTACGAG.

This clone has at least ten counts. The CDR3 is cut off 3 residues early in the read; its end comes from the germline J gene. The chain combines TRBV30 with TRBJ2-5; perhaps TRBD2 as D (5 bases). V lost 3 bases, J lost 5 bases, and 13 bases lay in between. This CDR3 is built from 13 residues. Germline V CDR1 and CDR2: GTSNPN, SVGIG (reference sequence). CDR3 protein: CAWRDAGGETQYF. Incomplete CDR3 DNA: TGTGCCTGGAGGGACGCGGGCGGGGAGACC.

This clone was detected ten times or more. A read error may account for a junction end that differs from germline. The CDR3 goes on 3 residues after the read ends, and that part is filled in from the germline J gene. This sequence joins TRBV4-2 and TRBJ2-1; 10 nucleotides match TRBD2. Germline assignment: CDR1 LGHNA and CDR2 YNFKEQ. The CDR3 contains 17 residues. CDR3 residues: CASSQDRTSGSYNEQFF. CDR3 DNA (partial): TGCGCCAGCAGCCAAGATCGGACTAGCGGCTCCTACAATGAG.

This clone was recorded at least ten times. Read data end 3 residues before the CDR3 end; the end is taken from the germline J gene. J is TRBJ1-1 and V is TRBV2; the D gene is possibly TRBD1 (5 bases). V lost 7 bases, J lost 7 bases, and 22 bases lay in between. This CDR3 has 15 residues. Germline CDR1 SNHLY, CDR2 FYNNEI. The CDR3 bases that were read are TGTGCCAGCACGGGTCGGGGCGGACCCGGGGGTGAA. It translates to CASTGRGGPGGE. The CDR3, in full, reads CASTGRGGPGGEAFF.

This clone has just a few counts. The read is 3 residues too short to cover the CDR3 end, so that end is filled in from the germline J gene. The chain has TRBV19 and TRBJ1-5, with 9 positions matching TRBD1. The V gene end was trimmed by 3 bases and the J gene end by 5 bases; junction bases not matched to a gene: 8. Germline lookup yields CDR1 LNHDA and CDR2 SQIVND (reference sequence). The CDR3 spans 16 residues. The CDR3 sequence is CASSMLGGQGHQPQHF. CDR3 bases read: TGTGCCAGTAGTATGCTGGGGGGACAGGGACATCAGCCC.

This clone appeared many times. Read data end 3 residues before the CDR3 end; the end is taken from the germline J gene. The rearrangement uses TRBV7-2 and TRBJ2-7; D remains unclear. The ends were cut back, 1 base at V and 3 bases at J, with 7 bases in the middle. The CDR3 is 13 amino acids. CDR1 and CDR2 (germline): SGHTA, FQGNSA. The CDR3 reads CASSLVTGYEQYF. The sequenced part of the CDR3 DNA is TGTGCCAGCAGCTTAGTGACGGGCTACGAG. The full variable domain, its missing parts supplied by reference TRBV7-2 and TRBJ2-7, is GAGVSQSPSNKVTEKGKDVELRCDPISGHTALYWYRQSLGQGLEFLIYFQGNSAPDKSGLPSDRFSAERTGGSVSTLTIQRTQQEDSAVYLCASSLVTGYEQYFGPGTRLTVT.

There are many counts of this clone. Incomplete CDR3 DNA: TGTGCCAGCACCAAACTAGGGATCACAGATACG. This translates into CASTKLGITDT. The complete CDR3 reads CASTKLGITDTQYF. The chain employs TRBV6-2 or TRBV6-3 and TRBJ2-3; maybe TRBD2 (5 bases). The observed sequence ends 3 residues before the CDR3 terminus, with the missing tail filled in from the germline J gene. Per germline, CDR1 MNHEY and CDR2 SVGEGT. V was cut by 7 bases and J by 2 bases, with 13 bases left in between. The CDR3 covers 14 residues.

Ten or more counts support this clone. Read sequence stops 3 residues before the CDR3 end, and the germline J gene provides the missing end. This chain connects TRBV20-1 to TRBJ2-5; 7 nucleotides line up with TRBD2. With V trimmed by 8 bases and J by 4 bases, 1 base remained unmatched. This CDR3 is built from 10 residues. The V gene's germline CDR1 is DFQATT and CDR2 SNEGSKA (reference sequence). The CDR3 bases that were read are TGCAGTTGGGGGGGAGAGACC. The encoded protein is CSWGGET. The full CDR3 reads CSWGGETQYF.

This clone was counted many times. The read ends 3 residues early relative to the CDR3; the germline J gene fills the gap. This sequence joins TRBV19 and TRBJ1-3; 7 bases agree with TRBD1. Per germline, CDR1 LNHDA and CDR2 SQIVND (reference sequence). V trimming: 9 bases; J trimming: 3 bases; junction bases outside the gene matches: 14. The CDR3 totals 16 residues. The part of the CDR3 DNA that was read is TGTGCCAGCACGACAGGGTCCACCCGGGGTGGAAACACC. Amino acids: CASTTGSTRGGNT. The full CDR3 protein is CASTTGSTRGGNTIYF.

This clone was picked up many times. The CDR3 extends 3 residues past the end of the read, so its final part is completed from the germline J gene. The J gene is TRBJ1-4, the V gene TRBV29-1; no clear D. Germline V gene data show CDR1 as SQVTM and CDR2 as ANQGSEA. Trimming took 4 bases from V and 8 from J, leaving 5 bases between them. The CDR3 is 10 amino acids. The CDR3 sequence: CSVGGEKLFF. CDR3 bases read: TGCAGCGTTGGCGGGGAAAAA. Together with reference TRBV29-1 and TRBJ1-4, the CDR3 gives the full variable domain: SAVISQKPSRDICQRGTSLTIQCQVDSQVTMMFWYRQQPGQSLTLIATANQGSEATYESGFVIDKFPISRPNLTFSTLTVSNMSPEDSSIYLCSVGGEKLFFGSGTQLSVL.